This T cell receptor (beta chain) was documented in a study of blood T cell repertoires in COVID-19. About the research overall: Sample material is recorded as cDNA or gDNA derived from T cells, B-cell-depleted T cells, or PBMCs.

Germline V gene data show CDR1 as PRHDT and CDR2 as FYEKMQ (reference sequence). J was trimmed by 2 bases and V by 5 bases; bases with no gene match: 7. CDR3 length: 15 amino acids. The table came from immunoSEQ multiplex PCR; TCRdb's copy has only in-frame clones and leaves some out. The sample shows some 40,000 clones, approximately 91% of them seen only once. This TCR came from a man between 65 and 79 years old with active COVID-19. The V call is TRBV13, the J call TRBJ2-7; TRBD1 aligns across 9 bases. Sequenced input: peripheral blood. The CDR3 is CASSLGQGRTYEQYF. DNA of the CDR3: TGTGCCAGCAGCCTTGGACAGGGGAGGACCTACGAGCAGTACTTC. The full variable domain, with the rest looked up from reference TRBV13 and TRBJ2-7, is AAGVIQSPRHLIKEKRETATLKCYPIPRHDTVYWYQQGPGQDPQFLISFYEKMQSDKGSIPDRFSAQQFSDYHSELNMSSLELGDSALYFCASSLGQGRTYEQYFGPGTRLTVT.